This T cell receptor beta chain was documented in a study of blood T cells in healthy people across ages. Comments on this clonotype: Because the CDR3 is missing its conserved closing phenylalanine or tryptophan, this is likely a read error.

A second PCR of 7 to 11 cycles used a sample-barcoded 5' primer and a J-beta primer mix. TCRdb re-derived calls from the 5' RACE reads in MiXCR, one entry per CDR3 protein. Here the sample spans roughly 1,700,000 distinct CDR3 sequences, roughly 28% being singletons. This CDR3 is built from 15 residues. Germline assignment: CDR1 MDHEN and CDR2 SYDVKM. The source of this sequence is a woman aged 25 to 39 in good health. Material: blood. The V call is TRBV28, the J call TRBJ2-4; 10 bases are shared with TRBD1. The closer fit of TRBJ2-7 to the DNA end suggests the J call may be wrong. CDR3 nucleotide sequence: TGTGCCAGCAGTGCCTCCGGGACAGGGGAATACGAGCAGTACTTA. It specifies CASSASGTGEYEQYL.